Below are 22 T cell receptor beta chains sequenced from a single sample in a study of shared clonotypes between healthy human individuals. Clones were read by immunoSEQ multiplex PCR, and TCRdb kept only the in-frame ones, dropping some. The table shows 2 million to 2.5 million clones, with under 97% occurring only once. The sample comprised naive CD4+ T cells sorted from blood. Documented subset: CD45RA+ positively selected. The receptors shown here come from a man younger than 35 in good health.

This sequence joins TRBV5-1 and TRBJ1-4, with 7 positions matching TRBD1. CDR3 size: 16 residues. V lost 0 bases and J lost 5; bases outside the gene matches: 7. The germline V gene has CDR1 SGHRS and CDR2 YFSETQ. Here the CDR3 reads CASSLGGTAMNEKLFF. DNA of the CDR3: TGCGCCAGCAGCTTGGGCGGGACAGCGATGAATGAAAAACTGTTTTTT.

The CDR3 loop reads CASSSEAGTGANVLTF. The CDR3, as DNA: TGCGCCAGCAGCTCGGAGGCAGGGACCGGGGCCAACGTCCTGACTTTC. V is TRBV5-1 and J is TRBJ2-6, with D perhaps TRBD1 or TRBD2 (5 bases each). Per germline, CDR1 SGHRS and CDR2 YFSETQ. This CDR3 has 16 amino acids. Trimming removed 3 bases from V and 4 bases from J, with 14 bases in between.

Turning to this clone: The same CDR3 also results from other DNA sequences found in this sample. The rearrangement joins TRBV6-5 to TRBJ1-5, with TRBD1 matching over 8 bases. Looked up from germline, CDR1 is MNHEY and CDR2 is SVGAGI. CDR3 size: 12 residues. The junction had 1 base not matched to a gene; V was cut back by 8 bases and J by 4 bases. The CDR3 coding sequence is TGTGCCAGCGGACAGGGAAATCAGCCCCAGCATTTT. Its translation: CASGQGNQPQHF.

This clone was recorded a few times. V is TRBV19 and J is TRBJ2-7; 7 positions match TRBD1. The CDR3 covers 11 residues. Germline loops: CDR1 LNHDA, CDR2 SQIVND (reference sequence). The V segment lost 6 bases and the J segment 8 bases; nucleotides outside the gene matches: 4. CDR3 sequence (DNA): TGTGCCAGTAGCATACAGGGGAAGCAGTACTTC. This encodes CASSIQGKQYF.

The V and J genes are TRBV14 and TRBJ2-5; maybe TRBD2 (5 bases). Trimming cost V 1 base and J 4 bases, with 16 bases left between them. The CDR3 is 16 residues long. Germline CDR1 and CDR2: SGHDN and FVKESK. CDR3 in DNA: TGTGCCAGCAGCCAAGCCCCAGCGGCAAGGTCAGAGACCCAGTACTTC. Translating it yields CASSQAPAARSETQYF.

DNA of the CDR3: TGTGCCAGCAGCTTGAGAGGACAGTCTGGGGCCAACGTCCTGACTTTC. Translating gives CASSLRGQSGANVLTF. This chain uses TRBV11-2 with TRBJ2-6; a weak D match, TRBD1 (6 bases). Trimming pared 3 bases from V and 1 base from J, leaving 10 bases between. There are 16 residues in the CDR3. Germline CDR1 and CDR2: SGHAT and FQNNGV.

As for this clone: This sample includes further DNA sequences coding for the same CDR3. The chain recombines TRBV11-3 with TRBJ2-7; the D call may be TRBD1 or TRBD2 (6 bases each). The CDR3 contains 14 residues. With 5 bases removed from V and 0 bases from J, the gap between germline ends came to 11 bases. Germline CDR1 SGHNT, CDR2 YENEEA. The CDR3: CASSLGGSSYEQYF. DNA for the CDR3: TGTGCCAGCAGCCTAGGGGGGAGCTCCTACGAGCAGTACTTC.

V usage is TRBV6-1 and J usage is TRBJ1-3; D is undetermined. Germline V lookup: CDR1 MNHNS, CDR2 SASEGT. V lost 5 bases and J lost 4, with 9 bases in between. This CDR3 spans 13 amino acids. Here the CDR3 DNA reads TGTGCCAGCAGTTTTGGGGAAGGAAACACCATATATTTT. This codes for CASSFGEGNTIYF.

On this clone itself: This may arise from a read error, as a much more abundant clone is one base away. The J gene is TRBJ1-1, the V gene TRBV6-5, with D unresolved. V was pared by 2 bases and J by 1 base, with 5 bases between. The CDR3 has 13 residues. Germline V gives CDR1 MNHEY, CDR2 SVGAGI. The CDR3 nucleotides read TGTGCCAGCAGTTACAGGCAGAACACTGAAGCTTTCTTT. It encodes CASSYRQNTEAFF.

This clone was seen just once. The rearrangement uses TRBV28 and TRBJ2-3, with unresolved D. The ends were cut back, 4 bases at V and 1 base at J, with 12 bases in the middle. Per the germline V gene, CDR1 is MDHEN and CDR2 is SYDVKM. CDR3 length equals 15 residues. The CDR3 here is CASSSPGVGTDTQYF. The DNA of the CDR3 is TGTGCCAGCAGTTCTCCCGGTGTTGGCACAGATACGCAGTATTTT.

Worth noting for this clone: The same CDR3 can be traced to other DNA sequences in this sample. This chain's CDR3 is CSASASYEQYF. In DNA, the CDR3 is TGCAGTGCTAGCGCCAGCTACGAGCAGTACTTC. The gene calls are TRBV20-1 and TRBJ2-7; no definite D call. The CDR3 is made up of 11 amino acids. V lost 3 bases and J 3 bases, leaving 6 bases between the germline ends. Germline V gives CDR1 DFQATT, CDR2 SNEGSKA (reference sequence).

The chain combines TRBV7-9 with TRBJ2-1, with 8 nucleotides matching TRBD2. Per germline, CDR1 SEHNR and CDR2 FQNEAQ (reference sequence). There are 16 residues in the CDR3. Unmatched junction bases numbered 7, after V lost 6 bases and J lost 0 bases. This chain's CDR3 is CASSDPGGHSYNEQFF. CDR3 DNA: TGTGCCAGCAGTGATCCGGGAGGGCACTCCTACAATGAGCAGTTCTTC.

The chain has TRBV12-5 and TRBJ2-5; no clear D gene. Germline lookup yields CDR1 LGHNT and CDR2 FRNRAP. V lost 6 bases to trimming and J lost 4 bases, with 9 bases between them. This CDR3 region has 12 residues. DNA for the CDR3: TGTGCTAGTGGCGGCGGTGGAGAGACCCAGTACTTC. Its translation: CASGGGGETQYF.

The genes are TRBV19 and TRBJ2-3; 9 positions agree with TRBD2. The CDR3 length is 14 residues. V shed 6 bases, J shed 3 bases, and the junction held 4 bases outside the gene matches. Germline CDR1 and CDR2: LNHDA and SQIVND (reference sequence). The CDR3 nucleotides read TGTGCCAGTAGCCCCGGACTAGCGACAGATACGCAGTATTTT. Encoded protein: CASSPGLATDTQYF. Filled out from reference TRBV19 and TRBJ2-3, the complete variable domain reads DGGITQSPKYLFRKEGQNVTLSCEQNLNHDAMYWYRQDPGQGLRLIYYSQIVNDFQKGDIAEGYSVSREKKESFPLTVTSAQKNPTAFYLCASSPGLATDTQYFGPGTRLTVL.

Remarks on this clone: The junction and the germline gene differ at one end; a read error may be behind it. This chain connects TRBV6-6 to TRBJ1-2; D is ambiguous. This CDR3 spans 15 amino acids. From germline, CDR1 is MNHNY and CDR2 SVGAGI (reference sequence). The CDR3 nucleotides are TGTGCCAGCAGTTCTCACCAGCTTATGAGGACGGCTACTCTTTTC. It yields the protein CASSSHQLMRTATLF.

Points on this clone: Distinct nucleotide sequences in the sample also encode this CDR3. The gene calls are TRBV6-5 and TRBJ2-7; tentatively, D is TRBD1 or TRBD2 (5 bases each). The germline CDR1 and CDR2 sequences are MNHEY and SVGAGI. The CDR3 contains 14 residues. The V end was cut by 2 bases, the J end by 4 bases, with 12 bases between. CDR3 DNA sequence: TGTGCCAGCAGTTACAGGGACCAAGGGTACGAGCAGTACTTC. It codes for CASSYRDQGYEQYF.

The genes are TRBV30 and TRBJ2-7; 9 bases agree with TRBD1. Losses at the gene ends were 2 bases for V and 5 bases for J; bases not matched to a gene: 16. Germline V gene sequence: CDR1 GTSNPN, CDR2 SVGIG (reference sequence). The CDR3 totals 17 residues. CDR3 nucleotides: TGTGCCTGGAGTATAGCCCACCCGGGACAGGGTGTCCACGAGCAGTACTTC. This translates into CAWSIAHPGQGVHEQYF. The variable domain in full, with the rest retrieved from reference TRBV30 and TRBJ2-7, is SQTIHQWPATLVQPVGSPLSLECTVEGTSNPNLYWYRQAAGRGLQLLFYSVGIGQISSEVPQNLSASRPQDRQFILSSKKLLLSDSGFYLCAWSIAHPGQGVHEQYFGPGTRLTVT.

J is TRBJ2-2 and V is TRBV18; D remains unclear. Germline V lookup: CDR1 KGHSH, CDR2 LQKENI. The CDR3 covers 15 residues. Trimming cost V 5 bases and J 1 base, with 11 bases left between them. CDR3: CASSDGVKNTGELFF. In DNA, the CDR3 is TGTGCCAGCTCAGATGGGGTAAAGAACACCGGGGAGCTGTTTTTT.

J is TRBJ2-1 and V is TRBV5-6, with TRBD2 matching over 13 bases. Germline-derived CDR1 and CDR2 are SGHDT and YYEEEE. The trim removed 5 bases at V and 5 bases at J, leaving 4 bases unmatched. The CDR3 extends over 15 amino acids. DNA for the CDR3: TGTGCCAGCAGTCGACTAGCGGGAGGAAACAATGAGCAGTTCTTC. The encoded protein is CASSRLAGGNNEQFF.

The V and J genes are TRBV5-6 and TRBJ1-2; D might be TRBD1 (6 bases). The V end was cut by 7 bases, the J end by 5 bases, with 18 bases between. The CDR3 runs 14 residues. Looked up from germline, CDR1 is SGHDT and CDR2 is YYEEEE. In nucleotides, the CDR3 is TGTGCCAGCTACGATACAGGGAGGTCTTATGGCTACACCTTC. This sequence encodes CASYDTGRSYGYTF. Complete variable domain (other parts from reference TRBV5-6 and TRBJ1-2): DAGVTQSPTHLIKTRGQQVTLRCSPKSGHDTVSWYQQALGQGPQFIFQYYEEEERQRGNFPDRFSGHQFPNYSSELNVNALLLGDSALYLCASYDTGRSYGYTFGSGTRLTVV.

V and J are TRBV12-1 and TRBJ2-1; the table's D call, TRBD2, has no DNA check behind it. TRBV12-1 is a listed pseudogene. The length of the CDR3 is 18 residues. CDR3 DNA sequence: TGTGCCAGCAGCTTTTTTTTCCCTAGCGGGAGGTTCGGCGATGAGCAGTTCTTC. It specifies CASSFFFPSGRFGDEQFF.

The V and J genes are TRBV4-1 and TRBJ2-5; TRBD2 matches 10 bases. J was trimmed by 2 bases and V by 4 bases; bases with no gene match: 10. The CDR3 is 17 residues long. The germline V gene encodes CDR1 MGHRA and CDR2 YSYEKL. CDR3 region: CASSPGLLAGSQETQYF. The CDR3, as DNA: TGCGCCAGCAGCCCCGGGCTACTAGCGGGGTCTCAAGAGACCCAGTACTTC.